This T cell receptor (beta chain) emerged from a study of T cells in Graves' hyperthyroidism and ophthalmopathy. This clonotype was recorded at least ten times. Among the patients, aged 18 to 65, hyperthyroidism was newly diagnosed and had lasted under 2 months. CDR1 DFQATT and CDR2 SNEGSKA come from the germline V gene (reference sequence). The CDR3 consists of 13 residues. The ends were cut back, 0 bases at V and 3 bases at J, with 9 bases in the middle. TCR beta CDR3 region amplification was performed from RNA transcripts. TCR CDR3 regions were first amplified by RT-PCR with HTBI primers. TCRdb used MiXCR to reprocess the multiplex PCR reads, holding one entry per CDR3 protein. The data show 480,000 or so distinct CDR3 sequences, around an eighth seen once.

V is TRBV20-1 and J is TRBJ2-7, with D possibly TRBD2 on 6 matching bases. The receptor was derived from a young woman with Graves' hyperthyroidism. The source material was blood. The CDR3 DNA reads TGCAGTGCTAGAGAACTAGCCTACTACGAGCAGTACTTC. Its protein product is CSARELAYYEQYF.